Shown below are 25 T cell receptor beta chains from a single sample sequenced in a study of identifying expanded T cells in peripheral blood. The repertoire was sequenced with immunoSEQ multiplex PCR; TCRdb's copy has only in-frame clones and lacks some. The sample consists of more than 95,000 clones, around 84% of them appearing once. Specimen: blood. The origin of the receptors is a person aged 18 to 70 in good health.

The DNA for the CDR3 is TGCAGCGCTCGACTAGTAGAGCGAGTTACGCAGTATTTT. Its protein is CSARLVERVTQYF. The V and J genes are TRBV29-1 and TRBJ2-3; TRBD2 might be the D (6 bases). The CDR3 runs 13 residues. Germline V gene sequence: CDR1 SQVTM, CDR2 ANQGSEA. Trimming took 7 bases from V and 8 from J, leaving 19 bases between them.

The V gene is TRBV6-1, the J gene TRBJ2-3, with D perhaps TRBD1 (5 bases). V lost 11 bases to trimming and J lost 2 bases, with 17 bases between them. The CDR3 covers 14 residues. Germline V CDR1 and CDR2: MNHNS, SASEGT. The CDR3 DNA follows: TGTGCCGCCTCCGACAGACCTTACACAGATACGCAGTATTTT. It specifies CAASDRPYTDTQYF.

This clone was counted only a few times. The V gene is TRBV10-1, the J gene TRBJ1-2; D possibly corresponds to TRBD1 (5 bases). The CDR3 spans 12 residues. V lost 3 bases, J lost 4 bases, and 6 bases lay in between. The germline V gene has CDR1 WNHNN and CDR2 SYGVQD (reference sequence). The DNA for the CDR3 is TGCGCCAGCAGTGACGGGGGCTATGGCTACACCTTC. Protein product: CASSDGGYGYTF.

This sequence joins TRBV7-9 and TRBJ1-4; 10 positions agree with TRBD1. Germline lookup yields CDR1 SEHNR and CDR2 FQNEAQ (reference sequence). V shed 5 bases and J 8 bases; nucleotides not matched to a gene: 5. The CDR3 contains 14 residues. For the CDR3, the DNA is TGTGCCAGCAGCCGGGACAGGGGAGGCGAAAAACTGTTTTTT. Translated: CASSRDRGGEKLFF.

V is TRBV19 and J is TRBJ2-4; 7 nucleotides line up with TRBD1. After removal of 4 bases from V and 6 bases from J, the junction contained 3 bases not matched to a gene. The length of the CDR3 is 13 residues. From germline, CDR1 is LNHDA and CDR2 SQIVND (reference sequence). Here the CDR3 reads CASSTGQRNIQYF. CDR3 nucleotide sequence: TGTGCCAGTAGTACGGGACAGCGAAACATTCAGTACTTC.

The chain carries TRBV5-1 and TRBJ1-4; D remains ambiguous. Germline values: CDR1 SGHRS, CDR2 YFSETQ. The CDR3 spans 14 residues. Trimming left V 0 bases short and J 8 bases short, with 11 bases between. CDR3 sequence (DNA): TGCGCCAGCAGCTTGGATTCGACCGAGGAAAAACTGTTTTTT. Amino acids: CASSLDSTEEKLFF.

The genes are TRBV5-1 and TRBJ1-5; D is unresolved. Trimming cost V 0 bases and J 3 bases, with 10 bases left between them. CDR1 is SGHRS, CDR2 YFSETQ, per germline. The CDR3 totals 15 residues. For the CDR3, the DNA is TGCGCCAGCAGCTTGGGGGATCTACCCAATCAGCCCCAGCATTTT. Translating it yields CASSLGDLPNQPQHF.

This clone has just a few counts. The chain recombines TRBV7-3 with TRBJ2-3; D is uncertain. V was clipped by 2 bases and J by 14 bases, with 11 bases between them. The germline gives CDR1 SGHTA, CDR2 FQGTGA. The CDR3 length is 11 residues. The CDR3 is CASSLPPLMYF. CDR3 sequence (DNA): TGTGCCAGCAGCTTACCGCCCCTAATGTATTTT.

The rearrangement links TRBV25-1 to TRBJ1-1; D uncertain. The CDR3 covers 15 residues. From germline, CDR1 is MGHDK and CDR2 SYGVNS. With 5 bases removed from V and 6 bases from J, the gap between germline ends came to 19 bases. CDR3 residues: CASSPYIGLGAEAFF. Here the CDR3 DNA reads TGTGCCAGCAGTCCTTACATAGGGCTGGGCGCTGAAGCTTTCTTT.

This clone occurred a few times. This CDR3 reads CAWSGVYEQYF. The DNA of the CDR3 is TGTGCCTGGAGTGGAGTCTACGAGCAGTACTTC. The chain carries TRBV30 and TRBJ2-7; D not certain. Per the germline V gene, CDR1 is GTSNPN and CDR2 is SVGIG (reference sequence). V was pared by 1 base and J by 3 bases, with 4 bases between. CDR3 length: 11 residues.

The chain joins TRBV4-1 to TRBJ1-6; 8 bases fit TRBD1. V lost 1 base and J lost 8; bases outside the gene matches: 4. Germline CDR1 reads MGHRA; CDR2 reads YSYEKL. This CDR3 contains 15 residues. CDR3 amino acids: CASSQGQGADSPLHF. Written as DNA, the CDR3 is TGCGCCAGCAGCCAAGGTCAGGGGGCGGATTCACCCCTCCACTTT.

This chain connects TRBV29-1 to TRBJ1-1; D is uncertain. Trimming pared 3 bases from V and 1 base from J, leaving 3 bases between. This CDR3 spans 11 amino acids. Germline-derived CDR1 and CDR2 are SQVTM and ANQGSEA. The CDR3 spells CSVDKNTEAFF. The CDR3 nucleotides are TGCAGCGTTGACAAGAACACTGAAGCTTTCTTT. Full variable domain (outside the CDR3, taken from reference TRBV29-1 and TRBJ1-1): SAVISQKPSRDICQRGTSLTIQCQVDSQVTMMFWYRQQPGQSLTLIATANQGSEATYESGFVIDKFPISRPNLTFSTLTVSNMSPEDSSIYLCSVDKNTEAFFGQGTRLTVV.

This chain connects TRBV5-4 to TRBJ1-1, with D uncertain. Between the trimmed V and J ends, which lost 0 bases and 2 bases, there was a span of 8 bases. This CDR3 is 14 amino acids long. Germline V CDR1 and CDR2: SGHNT, YYREEE (reference sequence). The CDR3 spells CASSLGALNTEAFF. CDR3 in DNA: TGTGCCAGCAGCTTGGGGGCGCTAAACACTGAAGCTTTCTTT.

V and J are TRBV2 and TRBJ1-1, with 9 bases identical to TRBD1. Trimming cost V 9 bases and J 1 base; bases outside gene matches: 9. CDR1 is SNHLY and CDR2 is FYNNEI in the germline V gene. CDR3 length: 15 amino acids. The CDR3 here is CASLDRGTSNTEAFF. CDR3 coding DNA: TGTGCCAGTCTAGACAGGGGGACATCGAACACTGAAGCTTTCTTT.

At least ten counts were recorded for this clone. V usage is TRBV5-5 and J usage is TRBJ2-7; perhaps D is TRBD1 or TRBD2 (7 bases each). The CDR3 has 14 amino acids. CDR1 is SGHKS, CDR2 YYEKEE, per germline (reference sequence). Trimming pared 2 bases from V and 2 bases from J, leaving 11 bases between. The DNA of the CDR3 is TGTGCCAGCAGCTTACAGGGGACTACCTACGAGCAGTACTTC. It specifies CASSLQGTTYEQYF.

This chain links TRBV9 with TRBJ1-1; D is uncertain. V dropped 4 bases and J dropped 2 bases, with 18 bases sitting between them. CDR1 and CDR2 (germline): SGDLS, YYNGEE. The CDR3 contains 16 residues. DNA for the CDR3: TGTGCCAGCAGCCCACCCACTCTGTTAGGAAACACTGAAGCTTTCTTT. Protein sequence: CASSPPTLLGNTEAFF.

The V and J genes are TRBV7-2 and TRBJ1-1, with D maybe TRBD1 (6 bases). V lost 6 bases and J lost 5, with 13 bases in between. CDR1 SGHTA and CDR2 FQGNSA come from the germline V gene. The CDR3 has 13 amino acids. The chain's CDR3 is CASSLTGRTEAFF. The CDR3 DNA follows: TGTGCCAGCAGTCTCACAGGGAGGACTGAAGCTTTCTTT.

In DNA, the CDR3 is TGTGCCAGCAGCTTCAACACCCCTGAAGCTTTCTTT. It encodes CASSFNTPEAFF. The gene calls are TRBV7-2 and TRBJ1-1; D gene ambiguous. The CDR3 length is 12 residues. V shed 3 bases and J shed 6 bases, with 8 bases lying between them. CDR1 SGHTA and CDR2 FQGNSA come from the germline V gene.

This clone was picked up one time. The V and J genes are TRBV7-8 and TRBJ1-2; D might be TRBD1 (5 bases). CDR3 length: 14 residues. Trimming left V 0 bases short and J 8 bases short, with 13 bases between. Looked up from germline, CDR1 is SGHVS and CDR2 is FQNEAQ. The CDR3 loop reads CASSLAGVEGGYTF. As DNA, the CDR3 is TGTGCCAGCAGCTTAGCGGGGGTGGAGGGAGGCTACACCTTC.

This sequence joins TRBV9 and TRBJ1-2; no clear D gene. V lost 3 bases to trimming and J lost 8 bases, with 17 bases between them. Germline V lookup: CDR1 SGDLS, CDR2 YYNGEE. CDR3 length: 14 amino acids. This CDR3 is CASSGRTALWGYTF. CDR3 DNA sequence: TGTGCCAGCAGCGGAAGGACGGCTCTTTGGGGCTACACCTTC.

The rearrangement links TRBV29-1 to TRBJ1-2; maybe TRBD1 (5 bases). CDR3 size: 12 residues. CDR1 and CDR2 from the germline V gene are SQVTM and ANQGSEA. V shed 5 bases and J shed 8 bases, with 15 bases lying between them. The CDR3 nucleotides are TGCAGCGTTTTCTCCGGGACTGGGGGCTACACCTTC. It specifies CSVFSGTGGYTF. Drawing the rest from reference TRBV29-1 and TRBJ1-2, the complete variable domain is SAVISQKPSRDICQRGTSLTIQCQVDSQVTMMFWYRQQPGQSLTLIATANQGSEATYESGFVIDKFPISRPNLTFSTLTVSNMSPEDSSIYLCSVFSGTGGYTFGSGTRLTVV.

This rearrangement joins TRBV5-1 to TRBJ1-5; D is ambiguous. Germline V gene data show CDR1 as SGHRS and CDR2 as YFSETQ. V was cut by 5 bases and J by 4 bases, with 10 bases left in between. CDR3 length equals 13 residues. The CDR3 here is CASRLDLNQPQHF. CDR3 bases: TGCGCCAGCAGATTAGACTTAAATCAGCCCCAGCATTTT.

The chain recombines TRBV7-9 with TRBJ2-1; perhaps TRBD1 as D (6 bases). In germline, CDR1 is SEHNR, CDR2 FQNEAQ (reference sequence). CDR3 length equals 13 residues. Trimming took 5 bases from V and 7 from J, leaving 12 bases between them. The CDR3 loop is CASSLGQINEQFF. DNA of the CDR3: TGTGCCAGCAGCCTCGGACAGATTAATGAGCAGTTCTTC.

The J gene is TRBJ2-2, the V gene TRBV7-6, with TRBD2 matching 7 bases. This CDR3 comprises 16 residues. V lost 1 base and J lost 0; bases outside the gene matches: 2. Germline loops: CDR1 SGHVS, CDR2 FNYEAQ. In DNA form, the CDR3 reads TGTGCCAGCAGCTTAGTCGGGGGGTCGAACACCGGGGAGCTGTTTTTT. This translates into CASSLVGGSNTGELFF.

The chain is built from TRBV6-1 and TRBJ1-3; possible D gene TRBD1, 5 bases. V was cut by 2 bases and J by 4 bases, with 24 bases left in between. CDR3 size: 19 residues. Looked up from germline, CDR1 is MNHNS and CDR2 is SASEGT. CDR3 in amino acids: CASSEFYGTSNKRGNTIYF. Here the CDR3 DNA reads TGTGCCAGCAGTGAATTCTACGGGACCAGTAATAAAAGGGGAAACACCATATATTTT.